Detailed here is one TCR beta chain. Antigen specificity is unknown. The sample originates from a study of T-cell reconstitution after alpha-beta-depleted transplantation in children. Germline assignment: CDR1 SGHRS and CDR2 YFSETQ. V shed 5 bases and J shed 4 bases, with 10 bases lying between them. This CDR3 is built from 13 residues. A library of TCRbeta sequences, prepared with unique molecular identifiers, was generated. TCRdb itself ran the PCR reads through MiXCR, one entry per CDR3 protein. The top ten hold under 5.5% of the sample, which has about 250,000 distinct CDR3 sequences, roughly 25% seen once. General study points: A year post-transplant, T-cell counts and diversity derived mostly from newly produced T cells. Approximately two months post-transplant, alpha-beta T cells reportedly originated from several hundred expanded graft clones. The study traced high day-60 TCRbeta diversity in some patients to surviving recipient T cells and thymic progenitors.

The chain joins TRBV5-1 to TRBJ2-4; possibly TRBD1 or TRBD2 for D (5 bases each). The input for sequencing was PBMCs, mostly from graft donor cells, taken 360 days after TCRalphabeta/CD19-depleted stem cell transplant. The sequence came from a female patient between 2 and 15 years old who had a stem cell transplant for congenital amegakaryocytic thrombocytopenia, so the T cells may come from the graft donor. This chain's CDR3 is CASRGEGKNIQYF. CDR3 bases: TGCGCCAGCAGGGGGGAAGGGAAAAACATTCAGTACTTC. Full variable domain (rest looked up from reference TRBV5-1 and TRBJ2-4): KAGVTQTPRYLIKTRGQQVTLSCSPISGHRSVSWYQQTPGQGLQFLFEYFSETQRNKGNFPGRFSGRQFSNSRSEMNVSTLELGDSALYLCASRGEGKNIQYFGAGTRLSVL.